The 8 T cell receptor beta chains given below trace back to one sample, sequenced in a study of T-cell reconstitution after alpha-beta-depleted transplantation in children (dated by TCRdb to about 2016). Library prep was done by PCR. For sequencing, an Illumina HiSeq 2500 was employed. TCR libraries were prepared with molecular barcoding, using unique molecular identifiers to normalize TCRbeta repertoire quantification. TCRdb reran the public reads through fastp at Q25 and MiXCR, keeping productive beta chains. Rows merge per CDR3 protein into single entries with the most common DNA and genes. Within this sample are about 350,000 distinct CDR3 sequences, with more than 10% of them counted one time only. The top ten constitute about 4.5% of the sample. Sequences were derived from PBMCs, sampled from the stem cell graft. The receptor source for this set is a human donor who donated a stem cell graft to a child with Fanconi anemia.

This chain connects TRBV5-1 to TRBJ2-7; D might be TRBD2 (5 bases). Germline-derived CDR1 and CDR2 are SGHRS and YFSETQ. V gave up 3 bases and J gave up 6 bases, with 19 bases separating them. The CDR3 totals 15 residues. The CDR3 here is CASSSPEGALTEQYF. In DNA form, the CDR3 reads TGCGCCAGCAGCTCCCCCGAGGGAGCTTTAACCGAGCAGTACTTC.

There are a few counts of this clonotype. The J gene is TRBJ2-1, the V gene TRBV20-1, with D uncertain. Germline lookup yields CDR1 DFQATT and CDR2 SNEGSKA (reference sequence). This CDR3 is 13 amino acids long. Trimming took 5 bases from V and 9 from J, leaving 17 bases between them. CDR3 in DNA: TGCAGTGCTCGGCAAGATTCAAACAGTGAGCAGTTCTTC. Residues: CSARQDSNSEQFF.

CDR3 nucleotides: TGTGCCAGCAGTTTGGTGACGGCTTTGAGTGATGGCTACACCTTC. This codes for CASSLVTALSDGYTF. The chain couples TRBV7-8 to TRBJ1-2; D not certain. Germline CDR1 is SGHVS and CDR2 is FQNEAQ. The CDR3 contains 15 residues. V lost 6 bases and J 6 bases, leaving 20 bases between the germline ends.

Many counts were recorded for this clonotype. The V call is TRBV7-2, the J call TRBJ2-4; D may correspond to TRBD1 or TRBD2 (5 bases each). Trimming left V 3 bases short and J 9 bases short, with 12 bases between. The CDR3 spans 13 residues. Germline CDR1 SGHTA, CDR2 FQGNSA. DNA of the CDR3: TGTGCCAGCAGCTTTCGGGATAGGGGCATTCAGTACTTC. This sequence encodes CASSFRDRGIQYF.

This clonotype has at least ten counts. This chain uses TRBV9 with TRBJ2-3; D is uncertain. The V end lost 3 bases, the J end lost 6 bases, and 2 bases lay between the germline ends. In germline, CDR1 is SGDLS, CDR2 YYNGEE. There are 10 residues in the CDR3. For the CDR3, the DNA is TGTGCCAGCAGCGGCGATACGCAGTATTTT. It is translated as CASSGDTQYF.

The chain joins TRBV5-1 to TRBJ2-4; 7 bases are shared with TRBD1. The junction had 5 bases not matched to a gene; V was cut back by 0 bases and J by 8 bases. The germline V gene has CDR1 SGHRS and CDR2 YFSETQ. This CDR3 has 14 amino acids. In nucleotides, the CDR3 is TGCGCCAGCAGCTTGGGGACAGGTTTTGACATTCAGTACTTC. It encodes CASSLGTGFDIQYF.

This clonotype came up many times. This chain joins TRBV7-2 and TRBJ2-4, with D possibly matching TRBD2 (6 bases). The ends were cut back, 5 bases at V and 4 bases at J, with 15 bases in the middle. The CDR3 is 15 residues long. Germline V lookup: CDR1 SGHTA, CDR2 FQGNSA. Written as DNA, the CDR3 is TGTGCCAGCAGCCCGCCAAGTCGGGGGAAAAACATTCAGTACTTC. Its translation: CASSPPSRGKNIQYF.

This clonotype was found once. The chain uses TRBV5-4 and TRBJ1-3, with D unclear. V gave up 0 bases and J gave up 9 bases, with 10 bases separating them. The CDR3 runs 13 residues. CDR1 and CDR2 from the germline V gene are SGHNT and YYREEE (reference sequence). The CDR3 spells CASSLGAFGTIYF. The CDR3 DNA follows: TGTGCCAGCAGCTTGGGAGCCTTTGGCACCATATATTTT.